The rows below give T cell receptor beta chains drawn from one sample of a study of identical twins. TCRdb used MiXCR to reprocess the 5' RACE reads, holding one entry per CDR3 protein. The sample comprises more than 1.5 million distinct CDR3 sequences, about 31% of which are singletons, and under 0.35% rests with the top ten. Sequenced sample: cord blood. The receptors here all came from a newborn girl in good health. The conserved cysteine and the conserved F or W are not part of the CDR3 here. Rows may omit the clone size; those that give it use once, few, many or a size class.

clone size,J gene,V gene,CDR3 protein
NA,NA,TRBV2,ASTFGERDYEQY
NA,TRBJ1-1,TRBV12-3/TRBV12-4,ASSSDSTEAF
NA,TRBJ2-3,TRBV11-2,ASSLKLAGVDTQY
few,TRBJ1-2,TRBV5-1,ASSPEGQGANYGYT
NA,TRBJ2-7,TRBV7-2,ASSPQSGVYEQY
NA,TRBJ1-2,TRBV6-6,ASNQGQKGGYT
NA,TRBJ2-4,TRBV10-3,AISEVGLRGQY
few,TRBJ2-7,TRBV4-2,ASSQDLWRSYEQY
few,NA,TRBV18,ASSPGQGAYNEQY
NA,TRBJ2-5,TRBV18,ASSTGEPETQY
NA,TRBJ2-1,TRBV12-3/TRBV12-4,ASSLASINEQL
few,TRBJ2-2,TRBV4-2,ASSQGTSSVSGELF
NA,TRBJ1-1,TRBV10-2,ASSTKTGGLLGAEAF
NA,TRBJ2-2,TRBV6-5,ASSYSPGVFSTGELF
few,TRBJ2-1,TRBV7-6,ASSPHQNSYNEQF
few,TRBJ1-6,TRBV5-1,ASSLSSAEFSPLH
few,TRBJ2-6,TRBV7-8,ASSPPHSGSGANVLT
few,TRBJ2-5,TRBV12-3/TRBV12-4,ASRGLAGEGLYQETQY
NA,TRBJ2-1,TRBV7-9,ASSLTTSRNEQF
NA,TRBJ2-3,TRBV7-2,ASSLRTGGRSTDTQY
few,TRBJ2-1,TRBV12-3/TRBV12-4,ASRASGGGYYNEQF
few,TRBJ2-1,TRBV20-1,SARGGTGAYNEQF
many,TRBJ2-7,TRBV20-1,SARKAGDFYEQY
NA,TRBJ2-1,TRBV29-1,SVDGDGNEQF
once,TRBJ2-4,TRBV7-2,ASSFLAGGLAKNIQY
NA,TRBJ1-1,TRBV5-6,ASNAERVNTEAF
few,TRBJ2-3,TRBV5-1,ASSPAPGLNTDTQY
few,TRBJ2-1,TRBV5-1,ASSPEGLATYNEQF
NA,TRBJ2-3,TRBV4-1,ASSQIIAGASTDTQY
NA,TRBJ2-3,TRBV12-3/TRBV12-4,ASSFWRTGMDTQY
few,TRBJ1-6,TRBV20-1,SARTGGQGGNNSPLH
few,TRBJ2-4,TRBV20-1,SARDPDKNIQY
NA,TRBJ1-2,TRBV20-1,SARTGGNGYT
NA,TRBJ1-1,TRBV5-4,ASSWEITGRNTEAF
few,TRBJ2-5,TRBV7-7,ASTKVEETQY
NA,TRBJ2-1,TRBV6-6,ASRIGGGSSYNEQF
few,TRBJ2-7,TRBV7-2,ASSLALSGGAAGEQY
many,TRBJ1-2,TRBV30,AWSERGDYGYT
NA,TRBJ1-5,TRBV7-4,ASWGAEGTNQPQH
NA,TRBJ2-1,TRBV28,ASRPQGELEQF
few,TRBJ2-3,TRBV20-1,SATLAGATDTQY
NA,TRBJ2-5,TRBV5-1,ASSLLHSRFTY
NA,TRBJ1-1,TRBV10-3,AISVRQGNTEAF
few,TRBJ2-7,TRBV27,ASSLASGSPTYEQY
NA,TRBJ1-2,TRBV7-2,ASSAQTGVANYGYT
NA,NA,TRBV4-2,ARQKSLAGGPYNEQY
NA,TRBJ1-2,TRBV11-1,ASSLRQGVGYT
few,TRBJ1-1,TRBV7-8,ASSLGQQAF
once,TRBJ1-4,TRBV6-6,ASNRGGKTNEKLF
many,TRBJ2-5,TRBV29-1,SVVGVEETQY
NA,TRBJ2-7,TRBV7-8,ASSQGVIAVNPLTHEQY
NA,TRBJ2-1,TRBV28,ASSLFRNNEQF